This is a list of T cell receptor beta chains from one sample in a study of human T cells and chemical hapten exposure. Each CDR3 protein is one row after TCRdb ran MiXCR on the RACE reads. Found here are about 45,000 distinct CDR3 sequences, around 3.4% of them singletons; the top ten hold around 5.7%. The sequencing input was whole blood. These receptors were collected from a human donor in good health. Some clones in this sample may be carry-over from other donors' samples. Both conserved end residues are part of each CDR3. A D gene is named only where the DNA matches it firmly. Some rows mark clone size as missing; the rest say once, few, many or name a class of expanded clone.

CASSLKNTEAFF,TGTGCCAGCAGTTTGAAGAATACTGAAGCTTTCTTT,TRBJ1-1,many,NA,TRBV28
CASSLNAANTEAFF,TGCGCCAGCAGCTTGAACGCAGCCAACACTGAAGCTTTCTTT,TRBJ1-1,few,NA,TRBV5-1
CASKFDGAYEQYF,TGTGCCAGCAAGTTCGACGGCGCCTACGAGCAGTACTTC,TRBJ2-7,many,NA,TRBV6-1
CASGEPGRAEQYF,TGTGCCAGCGGAGAGCCGGGCAGAGCTGAGCAGTACTTC,TRBJ2-7,many,NA,TRBV5-6
CASSLLPTYEQYF,TGTGCCAGCAGTTTACTACCTACCTACGAGCAGTACTTC,TRBJ2-7,many,NA,TRBV28
CASSYSGQGARDEQYF,TGTGCCAGCAGTTACTCGGGTCAGGGGGCTCGCGACGAGCAGTACTTC,TRBJ2-7,many,TRBD1,TRBV6-2/TRBV6-3
CASKRGGYSYEQYF,TGTGCCAGCAAAAGGGGGGGGTACTCCTACGAGCAGTACTTC,TRBJ2-7,many,NA,TRBV6-5
CASSLFIGPYNEQFF,TGTGCCAGCAGTTTATTTATAGGACCTTACAATGAGCAGTTCTTC,TRBJ2-1,many,NA,TRBV27
CASTRLSSYEQYF,TGTGCCAGCACCAGATTGAGCTCCTACGAGCAGTACTTC,TRBJ2-7,many,NA,TRBV2
CISVSEAPGASFAGTDTQYF,NA,TRBJ2-3,many,NA,TRBV7-5
CAISESQDLNTEAFF,TGTGCCATCAGTGAGTCTCAGGACCTGAACACTGAAGCTTTCTTT,TRBJ1-1,many,NA,TRBV10-3
CSARSREYEKLFF,TGCAGTGCTAGGAGCAGGGAATATGAAAAACTGTTTTTT,TRBJ1-4,many,NA,TRBV20-1
CSVEIGGWGQFNEQFF,TGCAGCGTTGAAATTGGGGGGTGGGGACAATTCAATGAGCAGTTCTTC,TRBJ2-1,many,NA,TRBV29-1
CSVEGAQRSTDTQYF,TGCAGCGTTGAGGGGGCGCAGCGGAGCACAGATACGCAGTATTTT,TRBJ2-3,many,NA,TRBV29-1
CASRLGAYNEQFF,TGTGCCAGCAGATTAGGGGCCTACAATGAGCAGTTCTTC,TRBJ2-1,NA,NA,TRBV12-3/TRBV12-4
CSAEVLAVRVAQYF,TGCAGCGCCGAAGTTCTAGCGGTCAGGGTCGCGCAGTATTTT,TRBJ2-3,many,TRBD2,TRBV29-1
CSACERTSTDTQYF,TGCAGTGCTTGCGAGAGGACTTCCACAGATACGCAGTATTTT,TRBJ2-3,many,NA,TRBV20-1
CSANGQNYGYTF,TGCAGTGCCAACGGACAGAACTATGGCTACACCTTC,TRBJ1-2,few,NA,TRBV20-1
CSPRSGDSSYEQYF,TGCAGCCCGAGGAGCGGGGATAGCTCCTACGAGCAGTACTTC,TRBJ2-7,many,TRBD2,TRBV29-1
CATSRDGQLNQPQHF,TGTGCCACCAGCAGAGACGGGCAGCTCAATCAGCCCCAGCATTTT,TRBJ1-5,many,NA,TRBV15
CASSLGAVRGTGNTIYF,TGTGCCAGCAGCTTAGGAGCTGTGAGGGGAACTGGAAACACCATATATTTT,TRBJ1-3,many,NA,TRBV7-9
CASRTLEILYEQYF,TGTGCCAGCAGGACACTCGAGATCCTCTACGAGCAGTACTTC,TRBJ2-7,many,NA,TRBV28
CSVDVMGGGEQFF,TGCAGCGTTGATGTCATGGGGGGTGGTGAGCAGTTCTTC,TRBJ2-1,many,NA,TRBV29-1
CSVRVGSYNSPLHF,TGCAGCGTCCGGGTGGGCTCCTATAATTCACCCCTCCACTTT,TRBJ1-6,few,NA,TRBV29-1
CSVRPGQGNTEAFF,TGCAGCGTTAGACCGGGACAGGGGAACACTGAAGCTTTCTTT,TRBJ1-1,many,TRBD1,TRBV29-1
CASSYGRRKYQETQYF,TGTGCCAGCAGTTACGGGCGGAGAAAGTACCAAGAGACCCAGTACTTC,TRBJ2-5,many,NA,TRBV6-5
CSARTGMQPQHF,TGCAGTGCTAGGACAGGGATGCAGCCCCAGCATTTT,TRBJ1-5,many,TRBD1,TRBV20-1
CASSYSIRGRARGSEKLFF,TGTGCCAGCAGTTACTCGATAAGGGGGAGAGCAAGGGGGAGTGAAAAACTGTTTTTT,TRBJ1-4,many,NA,TRBV6-6
CASSLGTSGTLITDTQYF,TGTGCCAGCAGCTTGGGGACTAGCGGGACACTGATCACAGATACGCAGTATTTT,TRBJ2-3,few,TRBD2,TRBV5-4
CASSPGDREGEQFF,TGTGCCAGCAGTCCGGGGGACCGCGAGGGAGAGCAGTTCTTC,TRBJ2-1,many,NA,TRBV28
CSVEGGTSGVYNEQFF,TGCAGCGTTGAAGGAGGGACTAGCGGAGTGTACAATGAGCAGTTCTTC,TRBJ2-1,NA,TRBD2,TRBV29-1
CASSPLGGPGNTEAFF,TGTGCCAGCAGCCCCCTGGGGGGGCCGGGGAACACTGAAGCTTTCTTT,TRBJ1-1,many,NA,TRBV5-4
CASSLSAGTEAFF,TGTGCCAGCAGTTTGTCAGCGGGCACTGAAGCTTTCTTT,TRBJ1-1,many,NA,TRBV28
CASSRGHSRPGNTIYF,TGTGCCAGCAGCCGGGGGCACTCTCGGCCTGGAAACACCATATATTTT,TRBJ1-3,NA,NA,TRBV6-5
CAIRGQGYEKLFF,TGTGCCATCAGGGGACAGGGATATGAAAAACTGTTTTTT,TRBJ1-4,many,TRBD1,TRBV10-3
CASSYAQPATQYF,TGTGCCAGCAGTTACGCTCAGCCGGCGACCCAGTACTTC,TRBJ2-5,many,NA,TRBV6-5
CAINADRANYGYTF,TGTGCCATCAACGCGGACAGAGCTAACTATGGCTACACCTTC,TRBJ1-2,many,NA,TRBV28
CATSDSPEGGEYF,TGTGCCACCAGTGATTCCCCAGAGGGGGGGGAGTACTTC,TRBJ2-7,many,NA,TRBV24-1
CASSLGQLNIQYF,TGTGCCAGCAGTTTAGGACAGTTAAACATTCAGTACTTC,TRBJ2-4,many,NA,TRBV28
CASSLVPGANVLTF,TGTGCCAGCAGTTTGGTTCCTGGGGCCAACGTCCTGACTTTC,TRBJ2-6,many,NA,TRBV28